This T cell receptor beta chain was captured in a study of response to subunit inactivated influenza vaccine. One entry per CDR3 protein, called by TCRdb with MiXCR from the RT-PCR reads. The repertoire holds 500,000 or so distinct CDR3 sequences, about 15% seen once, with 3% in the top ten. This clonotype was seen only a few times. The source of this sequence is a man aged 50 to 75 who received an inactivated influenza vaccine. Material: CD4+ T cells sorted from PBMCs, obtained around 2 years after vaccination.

CDR3 DNA sequence: TGTGCCACCAGCAGACTCTGGACTAGCGAAGAGACCCAGTACTTC. Its translation is CATSRLWTSEETQYF. The J gene is TRBJ2-5, the V gene TRBV15, with 9 bases matching TRBD2. Germline V gene lookup returns CDR1 LNHNV and CDR2 YYDKDF (reference sequence). V was pared by 2 bases and J by 3 bases, with 4 bases of the junction left unmatched. This CDR3 has 15 residues.